The present T cell receptor beta chain was sequenced within a study of cytomegalovirus exposure and HLA in healthy donors. Findings and limits, study-wide: Other equally common chains were less clonally expanded than HLA-associated TCR beta chains, a later analysis showed. A later analysis associated under 20,000 TCR beta sequences with HLA alleles at a 0.05 false discovery rate. The study put around 180 TCR beta chains on its list as cytomegalovirus-associated.

A note on this clone: Its specificity is not known.

Trimming took 0 bases from V and 5 from J, leaving 11 bases between them. The CDR3 runs to 14 residues. From germline, CDR1 is MNHNY and CDR2 SVGAGI (reference sequence). PCR was performed using 60 Vbeta and 13 Jbeta primers. Only in-frame clones appear in the TCRdb table, and some are missing; sequencing was by immunoSEQ multiplex PCR. The table shows approximately 110,000 clones, with 81% occurring only once. Sample: PBMCs. The origin of this receptor is a woman aged 25 to 39 in good health and CMV-seronegative. The V call is TRBV6-6, the J call TRBJ2-7; maybe TRBD2 (5 bases). CDR3 residues: CASSYSKLGHEQYF. The CDR3 region has the DNA TGTGCCAGCAGTTACTCGAAACTAGGCCACGAGCAGTACTTC.